This T cell receptor (beta chain) was documented in a study of shared clonotypes between healthy human individuals (dated by TCRdb to the early 2020s). Some background on the complete study: Three men and a couple of women, aged 18 to 49 years, made up the cohort. Blood TCR repertoires of five healthy adults were deeply sequenced to estimate repertoire size and the extent of clonotype sharing between individuals. Libraries were prepared and TCR repertoires were sequenced by different laboratories using diverse techniques, in order to increase sequencing depth and limit assay-specific biases. Per donor, three plates each were used for CD4 naive and CD4 memory, two for CD8 naive, and one for CD8 memory. Between about 0.85 and 9.5 billion PBMCs per donor were obtained by leukapheresis. Results and caveats for the whole study, not just this receptor: Even with the large sequencing depth, rarefaction of the sorted-subset datasets indicated that sequencing was incomplete. Clonotypes shared by all four sorted-subset donors showed higher generation probabilities than non-shared clonotypes. Approximately 4.8% of naive CD4, roughly 3.5% of naive CD8, approximately 2.2% of memory CD4, and 0.35% to 0.5% of memory CD8 clonotypes were shared across several donors. The small number of donors limited the genetic and exposure-history diversity represented. Sampling was restricted to blood, and TCR repertoires in tissue are likely to differ from TCR repertoires in blood. Based on pairwise subsampling, the degree of clonotype sharing among donors was expected to be affected by sequencing depth. Naive subsets generally had larger estimated clonotype richness than memory subsets did.

The CDR3 measures 16 amino acids from cysteine to phenylalanine. This entry keeps only the CDR3 DNA: 48 bases, framed from base 1. The germline V gene provides CDR1 SQVTM and CDR2 ANQGSEA. V drops 3 bases and J drops 0 bases, leaving 15 bases in between. CD8 naive samples consisted of CD45RO-negative cells that were positively selected for CCR7, yielding a CD45RA+CCR7+ population without TemRA cells. Donors were healthy HIV-negative adults with no recently reported acute infections or vaccinations. Every donor was a Caucasian adult residing in Nashville, Tennessee, USA. After blood collection by leukapheresis, PBMCs were isolated using Ficoll-Histopaque density gradient centrifugation and then cryopreserved in the vapor phase of liquid nitrogen. Analytical flow cytometry was used to check the purity and quantity of each magnetically sorted T cell population. Genomic DNA was isolated from each sorted fraction and quantified by UV absorbance on a Nanodrop 2000c.

Using the deep immunoSEQ assay, TCR CDR3 regions were amplified from genomic DNA by multiplex PCR. For each cell subset, the extracted genomic DNA was distributed evenly across all wells of several immunoSEQ 96-well plates, and each plate served as one replicate. Each replicate PCR for sorted subsets received around 210 ng genomic DNA, equal to tens of thousands of T cell genomes. The purified libraries were quantified using a Qubit 3.0 fluorometer, sized with a Bioanalyzer 2100, and then quantified again using the KAPA Library Quantification kit. Every immunoSEQ 96-well plate was sequenced on a dedicated single-read 150-cycle Illumina NextSeq 550 flow cell. The study's processing was this. Because the immunoSEQ output held only junctional sequences and lacked quality scores, the filtering could not match the filtering applied to full-length reads. Sequences were annotated with PyIR, a Python wrapper for IgBLAST v1.9, and V/J genes and CDR3 were assigned using IMGT germline references. Reads with weak V/J assignments (E-value above 1e-6), missing CDR3, stop codons, out-of-frame junctions, or ambiguous translated residues were removed. V3J clonotypes were defined as sequences sharing the same inferred V gene, J gene, and CDR3 amino acid sequence. Percentage overlap between repertoires was computed as shared unique clonotypes divided by the size of the smaller repertoire. RTK rarefaction, the Chao1 estimator, and Recon v2.1 estimates of unobserved clonotypes were used to assess repertoire richness. OLGA was used to compute generation probabilities for all TCRbeta clonotypes that the gDNA method yielded from several donors. TCRdb obtained this table from immuneACCESS and retained in-frame rearrangements with V and J assigned. These tables miss some clones; where compared with another copy, unresolved V genes account for less than half of the shortfall, and the remainder is unexplained. V and J calls and clone size are copied from that table; D and trimming were computed from the DNA. This sample gives roughly 2 million clones in total; roughly 94% of them show up just once. About 1.1% of the sample is taken by the ten largest.

On this clone: Its antigen remains unidentified. The input lacks base qualities; no much larger clone sits a single base away.

This clonotype was sampled from a man between 18 and 29 years old in good health. The receptor chain draws on TRBV29-1 and TRBJ2-1; 5 matching bases give a weak D call of TRBD2. The sequenced material came from naive CD8+ T cells sorted from blood. Interpreted using the paper, the cell subset or site label stands for: CD45RA+CCR7+. In nucleotide form, the sequence is TGCAGCGTTGATGGATGGACTTCGCGCTCCTACAATGAGCAGTTCTTC. Translated, this is CSVDGWTSRSYNEQFF.